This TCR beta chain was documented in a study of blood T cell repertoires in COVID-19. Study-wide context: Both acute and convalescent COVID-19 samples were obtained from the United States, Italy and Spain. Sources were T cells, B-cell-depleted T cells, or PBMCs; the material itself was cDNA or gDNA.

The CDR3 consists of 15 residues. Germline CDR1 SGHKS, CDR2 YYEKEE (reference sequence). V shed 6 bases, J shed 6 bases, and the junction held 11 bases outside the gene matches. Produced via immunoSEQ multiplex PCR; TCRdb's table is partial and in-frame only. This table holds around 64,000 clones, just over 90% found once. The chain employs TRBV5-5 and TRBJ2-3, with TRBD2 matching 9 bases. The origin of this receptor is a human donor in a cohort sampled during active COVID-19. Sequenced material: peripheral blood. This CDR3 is CASTRFGLATDTQYF. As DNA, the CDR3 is TGTGCCAGCACCCGGTTCGGACTAGCGACGGATACGCAGTATTTT.